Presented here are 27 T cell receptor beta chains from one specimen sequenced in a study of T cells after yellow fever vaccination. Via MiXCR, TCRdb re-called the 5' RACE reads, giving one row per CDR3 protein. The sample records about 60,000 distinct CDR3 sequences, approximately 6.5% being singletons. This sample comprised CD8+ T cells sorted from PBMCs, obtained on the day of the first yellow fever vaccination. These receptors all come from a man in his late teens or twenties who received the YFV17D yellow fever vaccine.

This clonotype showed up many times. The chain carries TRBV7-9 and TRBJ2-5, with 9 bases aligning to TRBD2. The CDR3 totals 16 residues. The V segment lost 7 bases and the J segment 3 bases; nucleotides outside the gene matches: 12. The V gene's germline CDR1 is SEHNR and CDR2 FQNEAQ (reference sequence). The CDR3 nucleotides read TGTGCCAGCACCAAACTTGGCGGGGGGGCAGAAGAGACCCAGTACTTC. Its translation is CASTKLGGGAEETQYF.

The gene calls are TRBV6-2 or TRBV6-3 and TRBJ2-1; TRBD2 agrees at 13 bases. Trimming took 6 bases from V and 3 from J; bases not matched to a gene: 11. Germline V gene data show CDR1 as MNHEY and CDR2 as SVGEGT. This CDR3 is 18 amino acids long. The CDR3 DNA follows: TGTGCCAGCAGGGGTGGACTAGCGGGGGTACCCCTCTACAATGAGCAGTTCTTC. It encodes CASRGGLAGVPLYNEQFF.

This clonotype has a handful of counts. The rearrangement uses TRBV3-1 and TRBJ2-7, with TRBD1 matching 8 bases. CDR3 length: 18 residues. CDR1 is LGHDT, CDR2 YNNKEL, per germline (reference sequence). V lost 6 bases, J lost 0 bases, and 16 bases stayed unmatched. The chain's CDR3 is CASSLIGTGRSSSYEQYV. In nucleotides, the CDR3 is TGTGCCAGCAGTTTGATTGGGACAGGCCGATCGAGCTCCTACGAGCAGTACGTC.

CDR3 sequence: CASSQSAGTVTYEQYF. The CDR3 region has the DNA TGTGCCAGCAGCCAATCGGCCGGGACAGTAACCTACGAGCAGTACTTC. The chain recombines TRBV11-2 with TRBJ2-7; 7 nucleotides line up with TRBD1. The ends lost 5 bases at V and 2 bases at J; junction bases unmatched: 12. In germline, CDR1 is SGHAT, CDR2 FQNNGV. This CDR3 spans 16 amino acids.

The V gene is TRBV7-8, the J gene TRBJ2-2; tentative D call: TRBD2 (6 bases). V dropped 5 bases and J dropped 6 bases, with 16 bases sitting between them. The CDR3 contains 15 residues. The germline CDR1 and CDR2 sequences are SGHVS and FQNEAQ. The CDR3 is CASSPRRGEAGELFF. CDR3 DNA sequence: TGTGCCAGCAGCCCCCGGCGGGGTGAAGCCGGGGAGCTGTTTTTT.

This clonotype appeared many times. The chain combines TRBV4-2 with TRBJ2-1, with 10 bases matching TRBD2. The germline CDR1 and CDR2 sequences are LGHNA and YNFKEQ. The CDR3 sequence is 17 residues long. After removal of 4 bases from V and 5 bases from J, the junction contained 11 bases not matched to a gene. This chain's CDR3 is CASSPLNLAGEHNEQFF. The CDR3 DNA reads TGTGCCAGCAGCCCCTTAAACCTAGCGGGGGAACACAATGAGCAGTTCTTC.

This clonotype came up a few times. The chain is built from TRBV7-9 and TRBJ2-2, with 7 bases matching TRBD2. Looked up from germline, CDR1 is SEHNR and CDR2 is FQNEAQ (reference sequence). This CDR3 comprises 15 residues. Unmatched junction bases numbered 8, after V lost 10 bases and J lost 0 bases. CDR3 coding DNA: TGTGCCACCACTTCCCGGGGGGCGAACACCGGGGAGCTGTTTTTT. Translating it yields CATTSRGANTGELFF.

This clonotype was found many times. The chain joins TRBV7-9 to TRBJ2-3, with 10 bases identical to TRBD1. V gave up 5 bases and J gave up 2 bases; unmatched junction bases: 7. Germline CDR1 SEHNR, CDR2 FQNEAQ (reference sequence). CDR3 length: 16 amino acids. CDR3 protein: CASSLPGQGLTDTQYF. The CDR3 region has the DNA TGTGCCAGCAGCCTCCCGGGACAGGGGCTCACAGATACGCAGTATTTT.

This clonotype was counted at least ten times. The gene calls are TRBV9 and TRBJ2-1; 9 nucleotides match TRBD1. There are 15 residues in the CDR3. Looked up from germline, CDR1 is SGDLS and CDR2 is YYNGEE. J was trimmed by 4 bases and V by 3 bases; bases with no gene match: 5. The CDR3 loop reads CASSAPGTGYNEQFF. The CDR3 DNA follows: TGTGCCAGCAGCGCGCCCGGGACAGGGTACAATGAGCAGTTCTTC.

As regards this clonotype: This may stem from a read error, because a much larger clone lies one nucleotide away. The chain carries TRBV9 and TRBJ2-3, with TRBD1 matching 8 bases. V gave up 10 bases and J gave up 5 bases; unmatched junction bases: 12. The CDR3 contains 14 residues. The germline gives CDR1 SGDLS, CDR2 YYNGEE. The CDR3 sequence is CASSRDRPKDTQYF. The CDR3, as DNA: TGTGCCTCCAGTCGGGACAGGCCCAAAGATACGCAGTATTTT.

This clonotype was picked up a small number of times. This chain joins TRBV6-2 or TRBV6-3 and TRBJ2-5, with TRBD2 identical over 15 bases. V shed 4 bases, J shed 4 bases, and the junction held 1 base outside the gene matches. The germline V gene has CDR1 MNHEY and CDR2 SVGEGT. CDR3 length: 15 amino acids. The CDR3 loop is CASSWTSGGAETQYF. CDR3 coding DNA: TGTGCCAGCAGTTGGACTAGCGGGGGGGCAGAGACCCAGTACTTC.

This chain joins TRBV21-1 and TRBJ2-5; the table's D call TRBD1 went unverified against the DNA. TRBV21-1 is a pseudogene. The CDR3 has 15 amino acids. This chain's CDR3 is CASSKGDRGPETQYF. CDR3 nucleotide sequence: TGTGCCAGCAGCAAAGGGGACAGGGGGCCAGAGACCCAGTACTTC.

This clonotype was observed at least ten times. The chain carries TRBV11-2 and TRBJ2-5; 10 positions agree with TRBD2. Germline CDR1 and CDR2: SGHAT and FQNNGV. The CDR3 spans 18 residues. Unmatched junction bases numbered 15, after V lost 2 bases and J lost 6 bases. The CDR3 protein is CASSLLSGSGGPWKTQYF. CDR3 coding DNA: TGTGCCAGCAGCTTACTTTCGGGTAGCGGGGGGCCCTGGAAGACCCAGTACTTC.

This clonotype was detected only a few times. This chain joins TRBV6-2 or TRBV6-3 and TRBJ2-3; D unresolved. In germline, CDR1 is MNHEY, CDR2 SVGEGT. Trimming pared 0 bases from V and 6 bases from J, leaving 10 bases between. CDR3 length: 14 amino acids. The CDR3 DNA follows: TGTGCCAGCAGTTACTCGATAGGCTTGGATACGCAGTATTTT. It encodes CASSYSIGLDTQYF.

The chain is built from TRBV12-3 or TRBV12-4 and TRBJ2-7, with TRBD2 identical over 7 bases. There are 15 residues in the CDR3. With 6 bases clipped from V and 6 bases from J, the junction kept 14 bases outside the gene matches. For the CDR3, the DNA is TGTGCCAGCAGCCCCGGGGGGAGTCCTTGGGGCGAGCAGTACTTC. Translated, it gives CASSPGGSPWGEQYF.

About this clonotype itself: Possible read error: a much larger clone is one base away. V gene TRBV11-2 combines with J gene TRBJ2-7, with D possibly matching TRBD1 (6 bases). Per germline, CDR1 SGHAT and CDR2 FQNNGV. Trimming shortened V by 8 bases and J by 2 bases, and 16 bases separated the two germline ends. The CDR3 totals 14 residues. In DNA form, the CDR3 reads TGTGCCAGCGGCGAAACAGGGTCGCCCTACGAGCAGTACGTC. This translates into CASGETGSPYEQYV.

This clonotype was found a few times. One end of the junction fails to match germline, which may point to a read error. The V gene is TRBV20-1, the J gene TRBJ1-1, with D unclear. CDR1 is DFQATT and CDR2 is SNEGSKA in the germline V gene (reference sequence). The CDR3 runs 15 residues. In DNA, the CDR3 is TGCAGTGCTCGAGAGGGCACTATGGTGGACACTGAAGCTTTCTTT. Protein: CSAREGTMVDTEAFF.

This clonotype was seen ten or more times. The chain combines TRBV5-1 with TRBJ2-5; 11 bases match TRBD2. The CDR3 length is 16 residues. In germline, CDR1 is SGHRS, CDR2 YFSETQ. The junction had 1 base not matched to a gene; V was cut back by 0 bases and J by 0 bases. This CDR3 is CASSLASGGYQETQYF. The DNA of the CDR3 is TGCGCCAGCAGCTTGGCTAGCGGGGGGTACCAAGAGACCCAGTACTTC.

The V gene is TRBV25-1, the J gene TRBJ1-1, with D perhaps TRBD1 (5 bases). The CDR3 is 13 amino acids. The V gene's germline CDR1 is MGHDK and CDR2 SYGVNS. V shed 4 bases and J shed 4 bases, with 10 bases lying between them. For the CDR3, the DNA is TGTGCCAGCAGTGGAACTAGGGGCACTGAAGCTTTCTTT. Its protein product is CASSGTRGTEAFF.

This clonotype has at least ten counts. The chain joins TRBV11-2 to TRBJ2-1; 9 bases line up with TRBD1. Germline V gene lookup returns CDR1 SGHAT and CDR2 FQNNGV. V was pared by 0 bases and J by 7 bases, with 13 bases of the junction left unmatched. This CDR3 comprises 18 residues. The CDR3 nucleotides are TGTGCCAGCAGCTTAGAGCCGGGGACAGGGTTCGGCGTGAATGAGCAGTTCTTC. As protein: CASSLEPGTGFGVNEQFF. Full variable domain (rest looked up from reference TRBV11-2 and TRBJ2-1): EAGVAQSPRYKIIEKRQSVAFWCNPISGHATLYWYQQILGQGPKLLIQFQNNGVVDDSQLPKDRFSAERLKGVDSTLKIQPAKLEDSAVYLCASSLEPGTGFGVNEQFFGPGTRLTVL.

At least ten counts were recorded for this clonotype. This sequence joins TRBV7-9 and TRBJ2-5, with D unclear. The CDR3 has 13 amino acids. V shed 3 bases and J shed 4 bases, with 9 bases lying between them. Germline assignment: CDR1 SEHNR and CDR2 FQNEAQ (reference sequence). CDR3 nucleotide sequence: TGTGCCAGCAGCTTTTCCGGACGAGAGACCCAGTACTTC. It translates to CASSFSGRETQYF.

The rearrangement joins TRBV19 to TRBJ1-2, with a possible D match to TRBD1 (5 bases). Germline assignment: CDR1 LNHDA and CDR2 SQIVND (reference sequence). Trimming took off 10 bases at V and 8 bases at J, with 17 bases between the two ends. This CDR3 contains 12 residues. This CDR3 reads CATTWGLRGYTF. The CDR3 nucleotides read TGTGCCACCACGTGGGGACTCCGAGGCTACACCTTC.

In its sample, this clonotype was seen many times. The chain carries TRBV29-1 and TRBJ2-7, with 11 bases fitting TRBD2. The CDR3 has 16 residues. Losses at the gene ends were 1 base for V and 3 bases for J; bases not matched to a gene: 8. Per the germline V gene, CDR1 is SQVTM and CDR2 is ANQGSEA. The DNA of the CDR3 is TGCAGCGTTGAAGGGCTAGAGACTAGCGGGGACTACGAGCAGTACTTC. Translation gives CSVEGLETSGDYEQYF.

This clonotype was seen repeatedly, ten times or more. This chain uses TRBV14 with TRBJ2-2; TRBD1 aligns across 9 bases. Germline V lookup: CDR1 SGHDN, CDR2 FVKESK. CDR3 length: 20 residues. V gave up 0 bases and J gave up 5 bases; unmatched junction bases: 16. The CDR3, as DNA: TGTGCCAGCAGCCAAGAACTTTGGCTACCGGGACAGGGTCAGACCGGGGAGCTGTTTTTT. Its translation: CASSQELWLPGQGQTGELFF.

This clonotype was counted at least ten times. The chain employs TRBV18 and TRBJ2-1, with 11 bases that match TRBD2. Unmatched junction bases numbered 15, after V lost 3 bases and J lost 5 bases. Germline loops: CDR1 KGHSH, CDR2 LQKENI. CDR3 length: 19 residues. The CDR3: CASSPKSLAGGRTDNEQFF. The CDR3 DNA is TGTGCCAGCTCACCGAAGAGCCTAGCGGGGGGACGCACGGACAATGAGCAGTTCTTC.

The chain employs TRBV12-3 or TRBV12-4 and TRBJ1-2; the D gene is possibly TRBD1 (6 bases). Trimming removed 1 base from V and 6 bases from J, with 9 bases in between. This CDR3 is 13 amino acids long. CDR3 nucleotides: TGTGCCAGCAGTTTAGGGGGGGCTAATGGCTACACCTTC. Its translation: CASSLGGANGYTF.

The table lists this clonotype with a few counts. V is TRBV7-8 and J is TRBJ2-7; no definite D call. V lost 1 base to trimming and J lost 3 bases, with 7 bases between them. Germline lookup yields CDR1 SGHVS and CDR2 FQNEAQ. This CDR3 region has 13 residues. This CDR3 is CASSLGRSYEQYV. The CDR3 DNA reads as TGTGCCAGCAGCTTAGGTCGGAGCTACGAGCAGTACGTC.